The 21 T cell receptor beta chains presented below share a single source sample, sequenced in a study of T cell repertoires in cytomegalovirus infection. From the reads, TCRdb called clonotypes with MiXCR, one entry per CDR3 protein. Of some 920,000 distinct CDR3 sequences listed, around 31% are singletons. Their antigen targets remain unknown. The material was cultured CD8+ T cells from PBMCs, obtained from culture after CMV antigen stimulation. The receptors come from a human donor in good health (CMV status not recorded). Some clones in this sample may be carry-over from other donors' samples.

CDR3 in amino acids: CASSEAGQEYNEQFF. The CDR3 DNA is TGTGCCAGCAGTGAGGCGGGACAGGAATACAATGAGCAGTTCTTC. This chain uses TRBV6-1 with TRBJ2-1, with 8 bases fitting TRBD1. Germline V gene lookup returns CDR1 MNHNS and CDR2 SASEGT. This CDR3 comprises 15 residues. V dropped 3 bases and J dropped 4; count of bases not matched to a gene: 5.

The chain employs TRBV6-1 and TRBJ2-6; D is tentatively TRBD1 or TRBD2 (5 bases each). This CDR3 has 18 residues. CDR1 and CDR2 (germline): MNHNS, SASEGT. Between the trimmed V and J ends, which lost 3 bases and 0 bases, there was a span of 15 bases. DNA for the CDR3: TGTGCCAGCAGTGATAGGGACCGCTATTACTCTGGGGCCAACGTCCTGACTTTC. As protein: CASSDRDRYYSGANVLTF.

The rearrangement joins TRBV12-3 or TRBV12-4 to TRBJ2-2, with unresolved D. The V gene lost 6 bases and the J gene lost 4 bases, with 12 bases spanning the gap. The CDR3 consists of 14 residues. CDR3 sequence (DNA): TGTGCCAGCAGCTTGGGCCCAACCACCGGGGAGCTGTTTTTT. As protein: CASSLGPTTGELFF.

Only a few counts were recorded for this clonotype. The chain has TRBV12-3 or TRBV12-4 and TRBJ2-7; no reliable D call. V was shortened by 3 bases and J by 3 bases, with 9 bases between the two germline ends. CDR3 length: 13 amino acids. The CDR3 coding sequence is TGTGCCAGCAGTTTTCAAGAGGTCTACGAGCAGTACTTC. It codes for CASSFQEVYEQYF.

This clonotype was seen only a few times. V gene TRBV10-3 combines with J gene TRBJ2-3; D remains ambiguous. Trimming pared 3 bases from V and 6 bases from J, leaving 13 bases between. The CDR3 has 14 amino acids. Looked up from germline, CDR1 is ENHRY and CDR2 is SYGVKD. The CDR3 nucleotides are TGTGCCATCAGTGACTTTAGGTTCGGCGATACGCAGTATTTT. Protein sequence: CAISDFRFGDTQYF.

Comments on this clonotype: A read error may be the cause here, since a much bigger clone is one base away. The chain uses TRBV7-6 and TRBJ2-7; D is undetermined. The CDR3 is 12 amino acids. Germline V gives CDR1 SGHVS, CDR2 FNYEAQ. The CDR3 reads CANSLERHEQYF. In DNA, the CDR3 is TGTGCCAACAGCTTAGAAAGGCACGAGCAGTACTTC.

With respect to this clonotype: The junction shows a germline mismatch at one end, possibly a read error. The V call is TRBV7-6, the J call TRBJ1-5; TRBD1 matches 10 bases. This CDR3 spans 15 amino acids. Germline lookup yields CDR1 SGHVS and CDR2 FNYEAQ. CDR3 protein: CVSSPGTGVDQPQHF. The CDR3 DNA sequence: TGTGTCAGCAGCCCAGGGACAGGGGTGGATCAGCCCCAGCATTTT.

The chain links TRBV15 to TRBJ2-2; D is perhaps TRBD2 (7 bases). This CDR3 spans 19 amino acids. Looked up from germline, CDR1 is LNHNV and CDR2 is YYDKDF (reference sequence). With 0 bases removed from V and 1 base from J, the gap between germline ends came to 18 bases. CDR3 bases: TGTGCCACCAGCAGAGAGGGGTGGGGGGGCGAGTGGAACACCGGGGAGCTGTTTTTT. Protein sequence: CATSREGWGGEWNTGELFF.

CDR3 DNA sequence: TGCAGCGTACCCGGGACATTGAACACTGAAGCTTTCTTT. Amino acids: CSVPGTLNTEAFF. This sequence joins TRBV29-1 and TRBJ1-1, with a weak D call TRBD1 (6 bases). CDR3 length: 13 amino acids. Germline CDR1 and CDR2: SQVTM and ANQGSEA. The V end lost 6 bases, the J end lost 0 bases, and 11 bases lay between the germline ends.

This clonotype was counted a few times. This chain uses TRBV6-1 with TRBJ2-7; D not resolved. The V end lost 3 bases, the J end lost 3 bases, and 6 bases lay between the germline ends. Germline-derived CDR1 and CDR2 are MNHNS and SASEGT. The CDR3 is made up of 12 amino acids. CDR3 protein: CASSDRVYEQYV. The CDR3 bases are TGTGCCAGCAGTGACAGAGTCTACGAGCAGTACGTC.

This clonotype was picked up a small number of times. Here the CDR3 DNA reads TGTGCCAGCAGCTTATGGGCCACTCCCTCCGAGACCCAGTACTTC. It specifies CASSLWATPSETQYF. The J gene is TRBJ2-5, the V gene TRBV7-6; no clear D gene. Germline V gives CDR1 SGHVS, CDR2 FNYEAQ. The CDR3 spans 15 residues. Trimming took off 2 bases at V and 5 bases at J, with 15 bases between the two ends.

In this sample, this clonotype turned up once. The chain links TRBV12-3 or TRBV12-4 to TRBJ2-4; TRBD2 matches 8 bases. J gave up 2 bases and V 6 bases, and 6 bases lay outside the gene matches. CDR3 length equals 15 residues. CDR3 region: CASSPSGQSKNIQYF. CDR3 bases: TGTGCCAGCAGCCCTAGCGGGCAATCCAAAAACATTCAGTACTTC.

The gene calls are TRBV2 and TRBJ2-1; D may be TRBD2 (6 bases). The CDR3 extends over 15 amino acids. The germline V and J ends were trimmed by 6 bases and 6 bases, with 18 bases remaining between them. Germline V gene lookup returns CDR1 SNHLY and CDR2 FYNNEI. CDR3 amino acids: CASSGGGSTFNEQFF. In nucleotides, the CDR3 is TGTGCCAGCAGCGGGGGTGGCTCTACTTTCAATGAGCAGTTCTTC.

The V call is TRBV12-3 or TRBV12-4, the J call TRBJ2-2; D is perhaps TRBD1 (6 bases). V gave up 4 bases and J gave up 6 bases, with 15 bases separating them. The CDR3 spans 15 residues. CDR3 nucleotide sequence: TGTGCCAGCAGTTCAGGGGTATCGGTTGCCGGGGAGCTGTTTTTT. It is translated as CASSSGVSVAGELFF.

The chain uses TRBV2 and TRBJ2-7, with D unresolved. CDR1 and CDR2 (germline): SNHLY, FYNNEI. V lost 4 bases, J lost 4 bases, and 8 bases lay in between. The CDR3 sequence is 12 residues long. For the CDR3, the DNA is TGTGCCAGCAGTGGTATCAAGTACGAGCAGTACGTC. It specifies CASSGIKYEQYV.

The CDR3 DNA reads TGTGCCAGCAGCTTAGTATTCCTTTCTCCCTCCTACAATGAGCAGTTCTTC. Protein sequence: CASSLVFLSPSYNEQFF. V gene TRBV7-2 combines with J gene TRBJ2-1; D ambiguous. Germline V CDR1 and CDR2: SGHTA, FQGNSA. The length of the CDR3 is 17 residues. The germline V and J ends were trimmed by 1 base and 0 bases, with 13 bases remaining between them.

Only one count was recorded for this clonotype. The V call is TRBV19, the J call TRBJ1-1; D gene ambiguous. The germline V and J ends were trimmed by 4 bases and 1 base, with 7 bases remaining between them. This CDR3 has 13 residues. From germline, CDR1 is LNHDA and CDR2 SQIVND (reference sequence). The CDR3 DNA sequence: TGTGCCAGTAGTAGACACCCGAACACTGAAGCTTTCTTT. Residues: CASSRHPNTEAFF.

This clonotype was seen a few times. The chain uses TRBV5-5 and TRBJ1-2, with D possibly TRBD1 on 6 matching bases. The CDR3 is 17 amino acids. CDR1 and CDR2 from the germline V gene are SGHKS and YYEKEE (reference sequence). V shed 0 bases and J shed 2 bases, with 17 bases lying between them. The CDR3 DNA reads TGTGCCAGCAGCTTGGCAGGAGGGAAGGGGGTAAACTATGGCTACACCTTC. It is translated as CASSLAGGKGVNYGYTF.

In this sample, this clonotype turned up many times. The chain joins TRBV6-5 to TRBJ1-1; D might be TRBD1 (5 bases). This CDR3 has 14 residues. The germline V gene has CDR1 MNHEY and CDR2 SVGAGI. V dropped 0 bases and J dropped 4 bases, with 9 bases sitting between them. The CDR3 DNA reads as TGTGCCAGCAGTTACTCGTTCGGGGGCACTGAAGCTTTCTTT. This sequence encodes CASSYSFGGTEAFF.

This clonotype was detected only a few times. The V gene is TRBV2, the J gene TRBJ2-1; D is ambiguous. Germline V lookup: CDR1 SNHLY, CDR2 FYNNEI. The CDR3 runs 12 residues. The V and J ends lost 1 base and 10 bases respectively, with 8 bases between them. DNA for the CDR3: TGTGCCAGCAGTGAAGAAAGGAAAGAGCAGTTCTTC. It encodes CASSEERKEQFF.

The V call is TRBV6-6, the J call TRBJ2-5, with D possibly matching TRBD1 (5 bases). Trimming pared 6 bases from V and 2 bases from J, leaving 10 bases between. The CDR3 has 13 residues. Germline values: CDR1 MNHNY, CDR2 SVGAGI (reference sequence). DNA of the CDR3: TGTGCCAGCAGGGACAAACTGCAAGAGACCCAGTACTTC. Protein product: CASRDKLQETQYF.